The subject of this entry is one TCR beta chain. Its target is unknown. This sample was included in a study of T cell repertoires in cytomegalovirus infection. As for the study in general: Recently identified HLA-C-restricted CMV epitopes were among the peptides used. Signatures in public TCR beta sequences pointed to both CMV infection and matching HLA type.

This CDR3 has 16 amino acids. Germline CDR1 is MNHEY and CDR2 is SVGEGT. V lost 4 bases and J lost 0; bases outside the gene matches: 8. Each CDR3 protein is one row after TCRdb ran MiXCR on the reads. The table lists 750,000 to 950,000 distinct CDR3 sequences, just under 30% of them singletons. Study findings and constraints: Cumulative frequency (of public TCR beta family members) identified carriers of CMV plus the relevant HLA.

This receptor was taken from a human donor in good health (CMV status not recorded). Some clones in this sample may be carry-over from other donors' samples. V is TRBV6-2 or TRBV6-3 and J is TRBJ1-1, with 7 nucleotides matching TRBD1. The specimen was cultured CD8+ T cells from PBMCs, collected from culture after CMV antigen stimulation. CDR3 loop: CASSSPGGRLNTEAFF. The CDR3, as DNA: TGTGCCAGCAGTTCCCCAGGGGGACGGTTGAACACTGAAGCTTTCTTT.